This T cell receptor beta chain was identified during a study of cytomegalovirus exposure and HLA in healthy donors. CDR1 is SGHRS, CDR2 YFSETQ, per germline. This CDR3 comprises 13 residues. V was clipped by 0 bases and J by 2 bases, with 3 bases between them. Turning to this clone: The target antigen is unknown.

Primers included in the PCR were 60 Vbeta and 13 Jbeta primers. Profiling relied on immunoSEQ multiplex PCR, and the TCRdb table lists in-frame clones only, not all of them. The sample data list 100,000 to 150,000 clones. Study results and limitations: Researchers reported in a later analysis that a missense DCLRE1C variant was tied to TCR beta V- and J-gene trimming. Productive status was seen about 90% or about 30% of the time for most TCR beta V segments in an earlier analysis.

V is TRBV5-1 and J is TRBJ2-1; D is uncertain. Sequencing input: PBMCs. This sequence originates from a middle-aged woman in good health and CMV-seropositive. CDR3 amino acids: CASSLDTYNEQFF. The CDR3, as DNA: TGCGCCAGCAGCTTGGATACCTACAATGAGCAGTTCTTC.